This entry concerns a single T cell receptor beta chain. Its antigen is still unknown. The data stem from a study of OX40 agonist ivuxolimab in advanced cancers. Findings of the study overall: Relative to CD4+ cells, CD8+ T cells on average had more expanded clones. Both blood CD4+ and CD8+ T cells showed clonal growth by week 6 at 0.1 to 3.0 mg/kg.

Here immunoSEQ multiplex PCR was the method, and the copy in TCRdb shows in-frame clones only, minus some. This sample has tens of thousands of clones, with less than 90% found just once. Trimming pared 4 bases from V and 9 bases from J, leaving 22 bases between. CDR1 and CDR2 from the germline V gene are LGHNA and YNFKEQ. This CDR3 has 17 residues. V and J are TRBV4-2 and TRBJ1-6; D is unclear. This clonotype was obtained from an adult with an advanced solid tumor such as melanoma, head and neck, liver or kidney cancer. The material sequenced was CD4+ or CD8+ T cells sorted from blood, taken in a trial of the OX40 agonist ivuxolimab. CDR3 sequence: CASSPRTESEEFSPLHF. CDR3 bases: TGTGCCAGCAGCCCTCGGACCGAATCGGAGGAATTTTCACCCCTCCACTTT.